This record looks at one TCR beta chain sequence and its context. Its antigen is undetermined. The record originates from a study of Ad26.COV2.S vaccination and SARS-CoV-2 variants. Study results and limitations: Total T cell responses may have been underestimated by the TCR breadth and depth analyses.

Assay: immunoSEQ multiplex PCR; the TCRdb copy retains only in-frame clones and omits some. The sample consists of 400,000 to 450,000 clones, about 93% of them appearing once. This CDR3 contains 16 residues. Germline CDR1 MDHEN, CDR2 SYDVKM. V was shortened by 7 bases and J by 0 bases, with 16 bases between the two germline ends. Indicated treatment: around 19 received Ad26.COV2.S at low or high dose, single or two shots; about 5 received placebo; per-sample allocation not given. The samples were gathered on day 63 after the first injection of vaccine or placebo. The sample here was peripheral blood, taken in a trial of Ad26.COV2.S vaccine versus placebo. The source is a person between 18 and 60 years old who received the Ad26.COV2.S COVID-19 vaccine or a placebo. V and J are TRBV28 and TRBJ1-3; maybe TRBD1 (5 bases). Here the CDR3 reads CASTMGGTSSGNTIYF. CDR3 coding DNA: TGTGCCAGCACAATGGGGGGGACGAGCTCTGGAAACACCATATATTTT. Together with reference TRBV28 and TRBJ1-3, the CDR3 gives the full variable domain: DVKVTQSSRYLVKRTGEKVFLECVQDMDHENMFWYRQDPGLGLRLIYFSYDVKMKEKGDIPEGYSVSREKKERFSLILESASTNQTSMYLCASTMGGTSSGNTIYFGEGSWLTVV.